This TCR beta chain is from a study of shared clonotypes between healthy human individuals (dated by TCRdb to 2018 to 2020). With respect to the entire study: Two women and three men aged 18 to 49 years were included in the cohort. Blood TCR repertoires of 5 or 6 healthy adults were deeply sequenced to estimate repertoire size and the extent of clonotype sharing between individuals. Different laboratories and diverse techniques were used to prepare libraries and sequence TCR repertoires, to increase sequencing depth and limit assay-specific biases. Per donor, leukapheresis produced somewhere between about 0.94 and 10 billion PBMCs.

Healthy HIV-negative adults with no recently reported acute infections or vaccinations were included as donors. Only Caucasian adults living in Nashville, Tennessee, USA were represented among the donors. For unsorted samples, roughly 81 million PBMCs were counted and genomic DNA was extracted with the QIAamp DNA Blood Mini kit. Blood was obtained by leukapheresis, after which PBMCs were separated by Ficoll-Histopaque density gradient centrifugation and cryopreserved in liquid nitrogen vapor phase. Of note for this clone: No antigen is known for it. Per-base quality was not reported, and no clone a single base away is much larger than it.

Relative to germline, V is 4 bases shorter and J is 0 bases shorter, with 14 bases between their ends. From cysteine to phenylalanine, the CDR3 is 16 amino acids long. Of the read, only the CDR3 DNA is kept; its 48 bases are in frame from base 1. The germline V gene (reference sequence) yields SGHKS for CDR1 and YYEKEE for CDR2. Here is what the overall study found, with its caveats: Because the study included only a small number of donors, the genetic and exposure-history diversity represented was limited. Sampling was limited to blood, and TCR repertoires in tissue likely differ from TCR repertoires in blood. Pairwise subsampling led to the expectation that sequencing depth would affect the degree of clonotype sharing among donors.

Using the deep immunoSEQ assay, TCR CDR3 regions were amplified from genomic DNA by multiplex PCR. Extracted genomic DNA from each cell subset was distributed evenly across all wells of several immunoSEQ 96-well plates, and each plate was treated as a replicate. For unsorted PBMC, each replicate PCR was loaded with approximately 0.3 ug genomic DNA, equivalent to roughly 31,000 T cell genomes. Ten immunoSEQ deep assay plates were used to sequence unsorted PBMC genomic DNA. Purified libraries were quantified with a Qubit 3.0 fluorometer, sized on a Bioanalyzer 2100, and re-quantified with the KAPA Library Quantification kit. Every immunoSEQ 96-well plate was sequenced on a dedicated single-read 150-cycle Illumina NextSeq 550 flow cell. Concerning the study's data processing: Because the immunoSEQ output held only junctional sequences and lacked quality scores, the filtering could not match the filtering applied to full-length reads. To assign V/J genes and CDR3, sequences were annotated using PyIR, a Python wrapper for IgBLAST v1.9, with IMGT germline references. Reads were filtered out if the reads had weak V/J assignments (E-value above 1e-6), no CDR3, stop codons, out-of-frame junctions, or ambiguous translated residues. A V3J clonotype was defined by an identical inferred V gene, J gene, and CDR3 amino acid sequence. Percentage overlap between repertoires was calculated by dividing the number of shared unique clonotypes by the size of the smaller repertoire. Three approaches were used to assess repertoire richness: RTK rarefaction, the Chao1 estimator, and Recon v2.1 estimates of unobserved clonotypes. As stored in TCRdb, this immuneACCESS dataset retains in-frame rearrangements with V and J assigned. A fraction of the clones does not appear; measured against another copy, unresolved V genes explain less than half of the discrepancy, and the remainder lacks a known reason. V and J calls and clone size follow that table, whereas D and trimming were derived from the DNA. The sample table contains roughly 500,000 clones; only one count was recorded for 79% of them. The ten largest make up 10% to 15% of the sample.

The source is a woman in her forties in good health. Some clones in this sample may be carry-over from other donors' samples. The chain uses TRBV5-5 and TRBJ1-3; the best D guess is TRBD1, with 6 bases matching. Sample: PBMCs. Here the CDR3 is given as CASSARDTSSGNTIYF. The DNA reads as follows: TGTGCCAGCAGCGCCCGGGACACCAGCTCTGGAAACACCATATATTTT. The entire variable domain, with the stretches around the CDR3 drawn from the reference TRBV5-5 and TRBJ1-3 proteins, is DAGVTQSPTHLIKTRGQQVTLRCSPISGHKSVSWYQQVLGQGPQFIFQYYEKEERGRGNFPDRFSARQFPNYSSELNVNALLLGDSALYLCASSARDTSSGNTIYFGEGSWLTVV.